Listed below are T cell receptor beta chains from one sample, sequenced in a study of blood T cell repertoires in COVID-19. Assay used: immunoSEQ multiplex PCR; TCRdb lists only in-frame clones, some missing. The profile shows over 400,000 clones, roughly 85% of them singletons. The material sequenced was peripheral blood. The receptors originated from a woman in her 30s with active or convalescent COVID-19. The CDR3 runs from the conserved cysteine through the conserved F or W. Fields, in order: V gene, D gene, clone size, J gene, CDR3 protein, CDR3 DNA. D genes are given only for firm matches. Where a row states a size, it is once, few, many or the class of an expanded clone; other rows omit it.

v_call: TRBV27
d_call: TRBD2
clone_size: -
j_call: TRBJ2-2
cdr3_aa: CASSDPPGLAGTANTGELFF
cdr3_nt: TGTGCCAGCAGTGACCCCCCGGGACTAGCGGGCACCGCGAACACCGGGGAGCTGTTTTTT

v_call: TRBV24-1
d_call: -
clone_size: -
j_call: TRBJ1-3
cdr3_aa: CATSDLILWGQSSGNTIYF
cdr3_nt: TGTGCCACCAGTGATTTAATATTGTGGGGGCAAAGCTCTGGAAACACCATATATTTT

v_call: TRBV30
d_call: -
clone_size: -
j_call: TRBJ1-5
cdr3_aa: CAWSGAGNQPQHF
cdr3_nt: TGTGCCTGGAGTGGAGCGGGCAATCAGCCCCAGCATTTT

v_call: TRBV13
d_call: TRBD1
clone_size: -
j_call: TRBJ1-1
cdr3_aa: CASSPGQGNTEAFF
cdr3_nt: TGTGCCAGCAGCCCGGGACAGGGGAACACTGAAGCTTTCTTT

v_call: TRBV7-9
d_call: -
clone_size: -
j_call: TRBJ2-7
cdr3_aa: CASSPLDSYEQYF
cdr3_nt: TGTGCCAGCAGCCCTCTGGACAGCTACGAGCAGTACTTC

v_call: TRBV5-6
d_call: -
clone_size: -
j_call: TRBJ1-3
cdr3_aa: CASSSSGTTGNTIYF
cdr3_nt: TGTGCCAGCAGCTCATCCGGGACAACTGGAAACACCATATATTTT

v_call: TRBV10-1
d_call: TRBD1
clone_size: -
j_call: TRBJ1-1
cdr3_aa: CASSDTGGKAAFF
cdr3_nt: TGCGCCAGCAGTGATACAGGGGGGAAGGCGGCTTTCTTT

v_call: TRBV19
d_call: TRBD1
clone_size: -
j_call: TRBJ1-2
cdr3_aa: CASTIQGGIGYTF
cdr3_nt: TGTGCCAGTACCATACAGGGGGGGATAGGCTACACCTTC

v_call: TRBV13
d_call: -
clone_size: -
j_call: TRBJ1-6
cdr3_aa: CASSLRGAVYNSPLHF
cdr3_nt: TGTGCCAGCAGTCTCCGGGGGGCAGTTTATAATTCACCCCTCCACTTT

v_call: TRBV2
d_call: TRBD2
clone_size: -
j_call: TRBJ2-2
cdr3_aa: CASTPLAGGTGELFF
cdr3_nt: TGTGCCAGCACCCCACTGGCGGGGGGAACCGGGGAGCTGTTTTTT

v_call: TRBV28
d_call: TRBD2
clone_size: -
j_call: TRBJ2-7
cdr3_aa: CASSLGTSGRNEQYF
cdr3_nt: TGTGCCAGCAGTTTAGGGACTAGCGGGAGGAACGAGCAGTACTTC

v_call: TRBV19
d_call: -
clone_size: -
j_call: TRBJ2-2
cdr3_aa: CASSGTAGRTGELFF
cdr3_nt: TGTGCCAGTAGTGGGACAGCGGGCCGGACCGGGGAGCTGTTTTTT

v_call: TRBV27
d_call: -
clone_size: -
j_call: TRBJ2-1
cdr3_aa: CASSFGGIRALHEFF
cdr3_nt: TGTGCCAGCAGTTTCGGGGGAATCAGGGCTCTGCATGAGTTCTTC

v_call: TRBV6-4
d_call: -
clone_size: once
j_call: TRBJ2-7
cdr3_aa: CASSVGFRDKIYEQYF
cdr3_nt: TGTGCCAGCAGTGTTGGGTTCCGGGACAAGATCTACGAGCAGTACTTC

v_call: TRBV7-9
d_call: -
clone_size: -
j_call: TRBJ1-1
cdr3_aa: CASSLATGIPDTEAFF
cdr3_nt: TGTGCCAGCAGCTTAGCCACAGGGATTCCGGACACTGAAGCTTTCTTT

v_call: TRBV4-2
d_call: -
clone_size: -
j_call: TRBJ1-2
cdr3_aa: CASSQGGEWGYTF
cdr3_nt: TGTGCCAGCAGCCAAGGGGGAGAATGGGGCTACACCTTC

v_call: TRBV18
d_call: -
clone_size: -
j_call: TRBJ1-2
cdr3_aa: CASSPQQQGDGYTF
cdr3_nt: TGTGCCAGCTCACCACAACAACAGGGCGATGGCTACACCTTC

v_call: TRBV19
d_call: TRBD1
clone_size: once
j_call: TRBJ2-2
cdr3_aa: CASFQTGVRTGELFF
cdr3_nt: TGTGCCAGTTTTCAGACAGGGGTGAGAACCGGGGAGCTGTTTTTT

v_call: TRBV4-1
d_call: TRBD2
clone_size: -
j_call: TRBJ2-3
cdr3_aa: CASSLRTSGGASDTQYF
cdr3_nt: TGCGCCAGCAGCCTCAGGACTAGCGGGGGGGCATCAGATACGCAGTATTTT

v_call: TRBV2
d_call: TRBD1
clone_size: -
j_call: TRBJ1-3
cdr3_aa: CASRSGGTNSGNTIYF
cdr3_nt: TGTGCCAGCAGGTCAGGGGGAACTAACTCTGGAAACACCATATATTTT

v_call: TRBV5-1
d_call: -
clone_size: -
j_call: TRBJ2-1
cdr3_aa: CASSIADNEQFF
cdr3_nt: TGCGCCAGCAGTATAGCGGACAATGAGCAGTTCTTC

v_call: TRBV6-5
d_call: TRBD2
clone_size: -
j_call: TRBJ2-3
cdr3_aa: CASSFSAGGDTQYF
cdr3_nt: TGTGCCAGCAGTTTCTCAGCGGGAGGAGATACGCAGTATTTT

v_call: TRBV10-1
d_call: TRBD2
clone_size: -
j_call: TRBJ2-2
cdr3_aa: CASSELAGGPGTGELFF
cdr3_nt: TGCGCCAGCAGTGAACTAGCGGGGGGGCCGGGCACCGGGGAGCTGTTTTTT

v_call: TRBV5-1
d_call: TRBD2
clone_size: -
j_call: TRBJ2-1
cdr3_aa: CASSLSRSGRLPKANEQFF
cdr3_nt: TGCGCCAGCAGCTTAAGTAGGAGCGGGAGGCTCCCGAAGGCGAATGAGCAGTTCTTC

v_call: TRBV6-5
d_call: -
clone_size: -
j_call: TRBJ2-5
cdr3_aa: CASSYSTERAETQYF
cdr3_nt: TGTGCCAGCAGTTATTCGACGGAGCGGGCGGAGACCCAGTACTTC

v_call: TRBV5-8
d_call: -
clone_size: -
j_call: TRBJ1-5
cdr3_aa: CASSLEGGALNQPQHF
cdr3_nt: TGTGCCAGCAGCTTGGAAGGGGGAGCTCTCAATCAGCCCCAGCATTTT

v_call: TRBV7-9
d_call: -
clone_size: -
j_call: TRBJ2-5
cdr3_aa: CASSLSETQYF
cdr3_nt: TGTGCCAGCAGCTTGAGTGAGACCCAGTACTTC

v_call: TRBV9
d_call: TRBD1
clone_size: -
j_call: TRBJ1-6
cdr3_aa: CASNIGTGGFYNSPLHF
cdr3_nt: TGTGCCAGCAACATCGGGACAGGTGGCTTCTATAATTCACCCCTCCACTTT

v_call: TRBV6-5
d_call: TRBD1
clone_size: -
j_call: TRBJ1-5
cdr3_aa: CASNRGTGEDQPQHF
cdr3_nt: TGTGCCAGCAATCGCGGGACAGGCGAAGATCAGCCCCAGCATTTT

v_call: TRBV6-5
d_call: -
clone_size: once
j_call: TRBJ1-5
cdr3_aa: CASSGDILREPQHF
cdr3_nt: TGTGCCAGCAGCGGGGACATCTTAAGGGAGCCCCAGCATTTT

v_call: TRBV12-3/TRBV12-4
d_call: -
clone_size: few
j_call: TRBJ1-2
cdr3_aa: CASVAGVGGYTF
cdr3_nt: TGTGCCAGCGTCGCCGGGGTGGGTGGCTACACCTTC

v_call: TRBV10-3
d_call: TRBD1
clone_size: -
j_call: TRBJ1-6
cdr3_aa: CATTVAETGGNSPLHF
cdr3_nt: TGTGCCACGACCGTTGCGGAGACAGGGGGCAATTCACCCCTCCACTTT

v_call: TRBV27
d_call: TRBD2
clone_size: -
j_call: TRBJ2-7
cdr3_aa: CASGTSGSFDEQYF
cdr3_nt: TGTGCCAGCGGGACTAGCGGGAGTTTCGACGAGCAGTACTTC

v_call: TRBV5-1
d_call: TRBD1
clone_size: -
j_call: TRBJ1-2
cdr3_aa: CASSLEAGGSHTF
cdr3_nt: TGCGCCAGCAGCTTGGAGGCAGGGGGCTCGCACACCTTC

v_call: TRBV2
d_call: TRBD1
clone_size: few
j_call: TRBJ1-6
cdr3_aa: CASSVGTGSNSPLHF
cdr3_nt: TGTGCCAGCAGTGTTGGGACAGGGAGTAATTCACCCCTCCACTTT

v_call: TRBV5-4
d_call: TRBD2
clone_size: -
j_call: TRBJ2-4
cdr3_aa: CASSLAGRENIQYF
cdr3_nt: TGTGCCAGCAGCTTGGCAGGGAGGGAAAACATTCAGTACTTC

v_call: TRBV2
d_call: TRBD2
clone_size: -
j_call: TRBJ2-3
cdr3_aa: CASAATSGRADTQYF
cdr3_nt: TGTGCCAGCGCTGCGACTAGCGGGAGGGCAGATACGCAGTATTTT

v_call: TRBV5-1
d_call: TRBD2
clone_size: -
j_call: TRBJ2-5
cdr3_aa: CASSFRGGETQYF
cdr3_nt: TGCGCCAGCAGCTTTCGGGGAGGGGAGACCCAGTACTTC

v_call: TRBV7-9
d_call: -
clone_size: -
j_call: TRBJ2-7
cdr3_aa: CASSFGSSYEQYF
cdr3_nt: TGTGCCAGCAGCTTTGGCAGCTCCTACGAGCAGTACTTC

v_call: TRBV5-5
d_call: TRBD2
clone_size: -
j_call: TRBJ2-1
cdr3_aa: CASSLASGGFNEQFF
cdr3_nt: TGTGCCAGCAGCTTGGCTAGCGGGGGGTTCAATGAGCAGTTCTTC

v_call: TRBV29-1
d_call: -
clone_size: -
j_call: TRBJ2-7
cdr3_aa: CSVVPAASYEQYF
cdr3_nt: TGCAGCGTTGTTCCGGCGGCTTCCTACGAGCAGTACTTC